Listed below are T cell receptor beta chains from one sample, sequenced in a study of cytomegalovirus exposure and HLA in healthy donors. Some clones are missing from TCRdb's copy, which holds only in-frame ones; the method was immunoSEQ multiplex PCR. Of 180,000 or so clones listed, just under 80% are singletons. Sequencing input: PBMCs. These receptors all stem from a woman in her 30s in good health and CMV-seronegative. CDR3s include the opening cysteine and the closing phenylalanine or tryptophan. The order of the fields is D gene, J gene, clone size, V gene, CDR3 protein, CDR3 DNA. D genes are given only for firm matches. Where a row states a size, it is once, few, many or the class of an expanded clone; other rows omit it.

d_call: -
j_call: TRBJ1-2
clone_size: -
v_call: TRBV30
cdr3_aa: CAWTGGAYGYTF
cdr3_nt: TGTGCCTGGACAGGTGGGGCTTATGGCTACACCTTC

d_call: TRBD1
j_call: TRBJ1-6
clone_size: -
v_call: TRBV5-1
cdr3_aa: CASSLEGTGESPLHF
cdr3_nt: TGCGCCAGCAGCTTGGAAGGGACAGGGGAGTCACCCCTCCACTTT

d_call: -
j_call: TRBJ2-7
clone_size: -
v_call: TRBV19
cdr3_aa: CASRGGGTPSEQYF
cdr3_nt: TGTGCCAGCAGGGGAGGGGGTACCCCATCCGAGCAGTACTTC

d_call: -
j_call: TRBJ1-6
clone_size: few
v_call: TRBV29-1
cdr3_aa: CSVTSGDGSPLHF
cdr3_nt: TGCAGCGTTACTTCAGGGGATGGTTCACCCCTCCACTTT

d_call: TRBD2
j_call: TRBJ2-2
clone_size: -
v_call: TRBV29-1
cdr3_aa: CSVEDQKGLAGAGELFF
cdr3_nt: TGCAGCGTTGAAGATCAAAAGGGACTAGCGGGGGCCGGGGAGCTGTTTTTT

d_call: -
j_call: TRBJ2-7
clone_size: -
v_call: TRBV7-9
cdr3_aa: CASSRPLNGESSYEQYF
cdr3_nt: TGTGCCAGCAGCCGTCCTCTCAATGGGGAGAGCTCCTACGAGCAGTACTTC

d_call: TRBD1
j_call: TRBJ1-2
clone_size: -
v_call: TRBV5-4
cdr3_aa: CASSLGGQGAGNYGYTF
cdr3_nt: TGTGCCAGCAGCTTGGGGGGGCAGGGGGCAGGTAACTATGGCTACACCTTC

d_call: TRBD2
j_call: TRBJ2-2
clone_size: -
v_call: TRBV10-1
cdr3_aa: CASSESDPGGTGELFF
cdr3_nt: TGCGCCAGCAGTGAGTCTGATCCGGGAGGAACCGGGGAGCTGTTTTTT

d_call: TRBD1
j_call: TRBJ2-4
clone_size: few
v_call: TRBV28
cdr3_aa: CASSDPGQGYIQYF
cdr3_nt: TGTGCCAGCAGTGATCCGGGACAGGGATACATTCAGTACTTC

d_call: -
j_call: TRBJ2-7
clone_size: -
v_call: TRBV6-5
cdr3_aa: CASSYSTQGHEYEQYF
cdr3_nt: TGTGCCAGCAGTTACTCTACTCAGGGGCACGAGTACGAGCAGTACTTC

d_call: -
j_call: TRBJ2-2
clone_size: -
v_call: TRBV7-9
cdr3_aa: CASSLGLAAGELFF
cdr3_nt: TGTGCCAGCAGCTTAGGCTTAGCCGCCGGGGAGCTGTTTTTT

d_call: TRBD1
j_call: TRBJ1-1
clone_size: -
v_call: TRBV5-1
cdr3_aa: CASSLAVLDRGFGTEAFF
cdr3_nt: TGCGCCAGCAGCTTGGCTGTTTTGGACAGGGGGTTCGGGACTGAAGCTTTCTTT

d_call: TRBD1
j_call: TRBJ2-7
clone_size: -
v_call: TRBV7-9
cdr3_aa: CASSFPVQQGAWEQYF
cdr3_nt: TGTGCCAGCAGCTTTCCCGTCCAACAGGGGGCATGGGAGCAGTACTTC

d_call: TRBD1
j_call: TRBJ1-1
clone_size: few
v_call: TRBV6-1
cdr3_aa: CASSDPTLHRGGTEAFF
cdr3_nt: TGTGCCAGCAGTGATCCGACCTTACACAGGGGGGGCACTGAAGCTTTCTTT

d_call: -
j_call: TRBJ1-3
clone_size: once
v_call: TRBV15
cdr3_aa: CATSRDLGGIGNTIYF
cdr3_nt: TGTGCCACCAGCAGAGATCTAGGGGGTATTGGAAACACCATATATTTT

d_call: TRBD2
j_call: TRBJ2-3
clone_size: -
v_call: TRBV5-1
cdr3_aa: CASSLARTSGGEMEADTQYF
cdr3_nt: TGCGCCAGCAGCTTGGCGCGGACTAGCGGGGGGGAGATGGAAGCAGATACGCAGTATTTT

d_call: TRBD1
j_call: TRBJ2-5
clone_size: few
v_call: TRBV5-4
cdr3_aa: CASSLDRGIETQYF
cdr3_nt: TGTGCCAGCAGCTTGGACAGGGGGATAGAGACCCAGTACTTC

d_call: TRBD2
j_call: TRBJ2-1
clone_size: few
v_call: TRBV7-2
cdr3_aa: CASSGSSGGSSYNEQFF
cdr3_nt: TGTGCCAGCAGCGGATCTAGCGGGGGGTCTTCCTACAATGAGCAGTTCTTC

d_call: -
j_call: TRBJ1-1
clone_size: once
v_call: TRBV14
cdr3_aa: CASSQEQGRPLNTEAFF
cdr3_nt: TGTGCCAGCAGCCAAGAGCAGGGGCGCCCTTTGAACACTGAAGCTTTCTTT

d_call: -
j_call: TRBJ1-1
clone_size: -
v_call: TRBV7-2
cdr3_aa: CASSFGTIITTEAFF
cdr3_nt: TGTGCCAGCAGCTTCGGGACAATTATAACAACTGAAGCTTTCTTT

d_call: -
j_call: TRBJ2-5
clone_size: -
v_call: TRBV19
cdr3_aa: CASSWTIQETQYF
cdr3_nt: TGTGCCAGTTCCTGGACAATCCAAGAGACCCAGTACTTC

d_call: -
j_call: TRBJ2-7
clone_size: -
v_call: TRBV9
cdr3_aa: CASSGAGFNEQYF
cdr3_nt: TGTGCCAGCAGTGGAGCAGGGTTCAACGAGCAGTACTTC

d_call: -
j_call: TRBJ1-1
clone_size: few
v_call: TRBV5-6
cdr3_aa: CASSLAVLSEAFF
cdr3_nt: TGTGCCAGCAGCTTGGCTGTATTGTCTGAAGCTTTCTTT

d_call: -
j_call: TRBJ2-7
clone_size: -
v_call: TRBV5-6
cdr3_aa: CASSLGGSNYEQYF
cdr3_nt: TGTGCCAGCAGCCTGGGTGGGAGTAACTACGAGCAGTACTTC

d_call: -
j_call: TRBJ1-1
clone_size: -
v_call: TRBV2
cdr3_aa: CATGTGISTEAFF
cdr3_nt: TGTGCCACCGGAACAGGGATATCCACTGAAGCTTTCTTT

d_call: TRBD1
j_call: TRBJ2-1
clone_size: -
v_call: TRBV29-1
cdr3_aa: CSVGTGRNNEQFF
cdr3_nt: TGCAGCGTCGGGACAGGGCGCAACAATGAGCAGTTCTTC

d_call: TRBD1
j_call: TRBJ1-1
clone_size: -
v_call: TRBV4-1
cdr3_aa: CASSQDAGDSRNTEAFF
cdr3_nt: TGCGCCAGCAGCCAAGATGCCGGGGACAGTCGGAACACTGAAGCTTTCTTT

d_call: TRBD1
j_call: TRBJ2-5
clone_size: -
v_call: TRBV10-2
cdr3_aa: CASSEGQGWTQYF
cdr3_nt: TGCGCCAGCAGTGAGGGACAGGGATGGACCCAGTACTTC

d_call: TRBD2
j_call: TRBJ2-2
clone_size: -
v_call: TRBV9
cdr3_aa: CASSKGLAGGSDGELFF
cdr3_nt: TGTGCCAGCAGCAAGGGACTAGCGGGGGGGTCGGACGGGGAGCTGTTTTTT

d_call: -
j_call: TRBJ2-2
clone_size: -
v_call: TRBV4-3
cdr3_aa: CASSPYPGELFF
cdr3_nt: TGCGCCAGCAGCCCCTATCCCGGGGAGCTGTTTTTT

d_call: TRBD1
j_call: TRBJ1-6
clone_size: -
v_call: TRBV27
cdr3_aa: CASSLKGGGSYNSPLHF
cdr3_nt: TGTGCCAGCAGTTTAAAAGGGGGCGGATCCTATAATTCACCCCTCCACTTT

d_call: -
j_call: TRBJ1-6
clone_size: -
v_call: TRBV7-3
cdr3_aa: CASSLGQNNSPLHF
cdr3_nt: TGTGCCAGCAGCTTAGGACAGAATAATTCACCCCTCCACTTT

d_call: -
j_call: TRBJ1-1
clone_size: -
v_call: TRBV18
cdr3_aa: CASSPLGNTEAFF
cdr3_nt: TGTGCCAGCTCACCACTCGGGAACACTGAAGCTTTCTTT

d_call: -
j_call: TRBJ2-1
clone_size: once
v_call: TRBV11-3
cdr3_aa: CASSFGQSYEQFF
cdr3_nt: TGTGCCAGCAGCTTTGGTCAAAGCTATGAGCAGTTCTTC

d_call: TRBD2
j_call: TRBJ2-2
clone_size: -
v_call: TRBV11-3
cdr3_aa: CASSLTSGVTGELFF
cdr3_nt: TGTGCCAGCAGCTTAACTAGCGGGGTGACCGGGGAGCTGTTTTTT

d_call: -
j_call: TRBJ2-3
clone_size: -
v_call: TRBV7-9
cdr3_aa: CASSSSSADTQYF
cdr3_nt: TGTGCCAGCAGTTCTAGTTCCGCAGATACGCAGTATTTT

d_call: -
j_call: TRBJ1-2
clone_size: -
v_call: TRBV5-6
cdr3_aa: CASSQTGPGDLWYTF
cdr3_nt: TGTGCCAGCAGCCAGACGGGGCCGGGGGACCTATGGTACACCTTC

d_call: TRBD1
j_call: TRBJ2-7
clone_size: -
v_call: TRBV19
cdr3_aa: CASSLFWTGVLEQYF
cdr3_nt: TGTGCCAGTAGTCTATTTTGGACAGGGGTCCTCGAGCAGTACTTC

d_call: -
j_call: TRBJ1-2
clone_size: -
v_call: TRBV2
cdr3_aa: CASKRDNYGYTF
cdr3_nt: TGTGCCAGCAAGAGAGATAACTATGGCTACACCTTC

d_call: -
j_call: TRBJ1-1
clone_size: -
v_call: TRBV5-4
cdr3_aa: CASSLGQAGTEAFF
cdr3_nt: TGTGCCAGCAGCTTGGGTCAGGCGGGCACTGAAGCTTTCTTT

d_call: TRBD1
j_call: TRBJ1-2
clone_size: -
v_call: TRBV15
cdr3_aa: CATSRDFVTGGTF
cdr3_nt: TGTGCCACCAGCAGAGATTTCGTGACAGGGGGGACCTTC

d_call: -
j_call: TRBJ1-1
clone_size: -
v_call: TRBV6-5
cdr3_aa: CASRPRGGGTEAFF
cdr3_nt: TGTGCCAGCAGACCCCGGGGTGGTGGAACTGAAGCTTTCTTT

d_call: -
j_call: TRBJ2-5
clone_size: once
v_call: TRBV5-1
cdr3_aa: CASSLAGRGEETQYF
cdr3_nt: TGCGCCAGCAGCTTGGCCGGCAGGGGGGAAGAGACCCAGTACTTC

d_call: TRBD2
j_call: TRBJ2-7
clone_size: -
v_call: TRBV27
cdr3_aa: CASSSPSGGTYEQYF
cdr3_nt: TGTGCCAGCAGTTCCCCTAGCGGGGGGACCTACGAGCAGTACTTC

d_call: TRBD2
j_call: TRBJ2-1
clone_size: -
v_call: TRBV27
cdr3_aa: CANSFLTSGGAGEQFF
cdr3_nt: TGTGCCAACAGTTTCCTGACTAGCGGGGGGGCCGGTGAGCAGTTCTTC

d_call: -
j_call: TRBJ2-7
clone_size: once
v_call: TRBV6-5
cdr3_aa: CASWGRVNEQYF
cdr3_nt: TGTGCCAGCTGGGGCAGGGTCAACGAGCAGTACTTC

d_call: -
j_call: TRBJ2-5
clone_size: once
v_call: TRBV30
cdr3_aa: CAWSWTGRGETQYF
cdr3_nt: TGTGCCTGGAGCTGGACAGGGAGGGGAGAGACCCAGTACTTC